This is a list of T cell receptor beta chains from one sample in a study of cytomegalovirus exposure and HLA in healthy donors. Method: immunoSEQ multiplex PCR; TCRdb's copy keeps in-frame clones and lacks some. In the table there are some 250,000 clones, roughly 90% of which are singletons. The sequencing sample was made of PBMCs. These receptors were obtained from a woman aged 18-29 years in good health and CMV-seronegative. The conserved cysteine and the conserved F or W are not part of the CDR3 here. The D gene is left open where the match is weak.

>TRBJ1-6|NA|TRBV29-1
SFSPSGNSPLH
>TRBJ2-5|TRBD2|TRBV4-1
ASSQDVGLDQETQY
>TRBJ1-2|TRBD1|TRBV6-4
ASSGSRDSYGYT
>TRBJ1-5|TRBD1|TRBV7-9
ASSQGQGSNQPQH
>TRBJ2-3|NA|TRBV11-3
ASSARQGTDTQY
>TRBJ2-2|NA|TRBV7-9
ASSPPTSDTGELF
>TRBJ2-1|TRBD2|TRBV7-3
ASSLLAGYNEQF
>TRBJ2-7|TRBD2|TRBV19
ASSIDGGARYEQY
>TRBJ1-6|NA|TRBV6-1
ASSGSGAYNSPLH
>TRBJ2-2|TRBD2|TRBV6-6
ASSYFGGATGELF
>TRBJ2-3|TRBD2|TRBV5-6
ASSFGTSPDTQY
>TRBJ1-6|NA|TRBV28
ASGQGNSPLH
>TRBJ2-3|TRBD2|TRBV28
ASSLTSGVTDTQY
>TRBJ2-1|TRBD1|TRBV13
ASGGGQGEQF
>TRBJ2-2|NA|TRBV7-6
ASSLIGAAYANTGELF
>TRBJ1-3|TRBD1|TRBV6-6
ASSPGGGNTIY
>TRBJ2-1|NA|TRBV25-1
ASSVTYNEQF